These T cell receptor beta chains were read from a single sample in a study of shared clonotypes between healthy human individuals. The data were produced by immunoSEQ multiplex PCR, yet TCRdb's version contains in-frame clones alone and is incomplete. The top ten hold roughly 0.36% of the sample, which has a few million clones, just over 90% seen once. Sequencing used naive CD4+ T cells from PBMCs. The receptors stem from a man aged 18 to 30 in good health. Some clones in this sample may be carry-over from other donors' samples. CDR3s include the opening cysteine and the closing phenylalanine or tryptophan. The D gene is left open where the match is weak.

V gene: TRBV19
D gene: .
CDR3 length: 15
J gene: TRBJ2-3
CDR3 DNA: TGTGCCAGTAGTATAGCCCTCCTCGGCGGGGATACGCAGTATTTT
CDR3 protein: CASSIALLGGDTQYF

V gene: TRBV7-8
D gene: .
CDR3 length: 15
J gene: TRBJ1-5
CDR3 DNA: TGTGCCAGCAGCCCTCGACAGGCTAGCAATCAGCCCCAGCATTTT
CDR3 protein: CASSPRQASNQPQHF

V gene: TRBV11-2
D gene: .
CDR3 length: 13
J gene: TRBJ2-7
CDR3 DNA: TGTGCCAGCAGCTTAGACCCCTCCTACGAGCAGTACTTC
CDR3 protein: CASSLDPSYEQYF

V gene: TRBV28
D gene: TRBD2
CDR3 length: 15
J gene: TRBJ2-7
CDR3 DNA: TGTGCCAGCAGTTTCGCGGCGGGAGGCCCCTACGAGCAGTACTTC
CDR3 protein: CASSFAAGGPYEQYF

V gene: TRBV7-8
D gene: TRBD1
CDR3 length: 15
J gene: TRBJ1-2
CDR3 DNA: TGTGCCAGCAGCCCGACCCGACAGGGGGCCTATGGCTACACCTTC
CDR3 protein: CASSPTRQGAYGYTF

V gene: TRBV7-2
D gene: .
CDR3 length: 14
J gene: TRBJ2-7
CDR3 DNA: TGTGCCAGCAGCTTGAGGGCAGACACCTACGAGCAGTACTTC
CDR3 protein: CASSLRADTYEQYF

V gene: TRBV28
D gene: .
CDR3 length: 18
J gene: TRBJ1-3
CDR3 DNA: TGTGCCAGCAGCTTAAGGGGAGTAACGCGATTCTCTGGAAACACCATATATTTT
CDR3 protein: CASSLRGVTRFSGNTIYF

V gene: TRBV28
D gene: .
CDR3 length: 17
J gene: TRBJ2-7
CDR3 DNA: .
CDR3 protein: CASSSVPGTPSSYEQYF

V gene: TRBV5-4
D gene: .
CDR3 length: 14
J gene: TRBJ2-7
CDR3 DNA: TGTGCCAGCAGTTTTCCCGGCCACCCCTACGAGCAGTACTTC
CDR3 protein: CASSFPGHPYEQYF

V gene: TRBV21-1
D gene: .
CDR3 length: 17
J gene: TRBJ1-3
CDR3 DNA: TGTGCCAGCAGCAAAGAGGGACGGGCCCTCTCTGGAAACACCATATATTTT
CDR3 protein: CASSKEGRALSGNTIYF